Reported below is one TCR beta chain. Per the authors' pipeline: How many nucleated cells were present was estimated from reference gene primer amplification. Repertoires were generated with immunoSEQ multiplex PCR, while TCRdb's copy carries only in-frame clones and drops some. V and J calls and clone size are given by that table; D and trimming were obtained from the DNA. The sample lists 380,000 or so clones, roughly 80% seen once, with more than 1% in the top ten. This sample is drawn from a study of blood T cell repertoires in COVID-19. This TCR derives from a human donor with acute or convalescent COVID-19. The donor label of this sample is uncertain. Sequenced material: peripheral blood.

CDR3 nucleotide sequence: TGTGCCAGCAGCCGCCAGACAGGAAACTATGGCTACACCTTC. Protein: CASSRQTGNYGYTF. The chain couples TRBV11-2 to TRBJ1-2; D may be TRBD1 (6 bases). The CDR3 covers 14 residues. Trimming shortened V by 5 bases and J by 2 bases, and 12 bases separated the two germline ends. CDR1 SGHAT and CDR2 FQNNGV come from the germline V gene.